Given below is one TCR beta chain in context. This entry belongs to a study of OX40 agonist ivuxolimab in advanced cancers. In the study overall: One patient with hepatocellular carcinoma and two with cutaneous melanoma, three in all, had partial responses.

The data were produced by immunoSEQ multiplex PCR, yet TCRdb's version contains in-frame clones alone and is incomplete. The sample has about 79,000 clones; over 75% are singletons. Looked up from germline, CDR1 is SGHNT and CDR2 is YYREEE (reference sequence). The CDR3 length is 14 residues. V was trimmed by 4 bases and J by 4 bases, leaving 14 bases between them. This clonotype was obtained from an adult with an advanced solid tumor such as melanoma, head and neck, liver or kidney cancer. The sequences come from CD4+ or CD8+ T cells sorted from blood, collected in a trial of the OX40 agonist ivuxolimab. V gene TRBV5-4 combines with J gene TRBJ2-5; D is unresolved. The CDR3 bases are TGTGCCAGCAGCACGGACGAAGGGTCAGAGACCCAGTACTTC. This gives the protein CASSTDEGSETQYF.